The clone carrying this T cell receptor (beta chain) showed up many times. Its cognate antigen is unknown. The data belong to a study of T cells in Graves' hyperthyroidism and ophthalmopathy. This CDR3 has 14 amino acids. Trimming left V 3 bases short and J 4 bases short, with 12 bases between. The germline CDR1 and CDR2 sequences are SNHLY and FYNNEI. It was considered stable Graves' hyperthyroidism when ophthalmopathy did not progress within 18 months. Hyperthyroidism had been newly diagnosed in patients aged 18 to 65, and its duration was under 2 months. Study-level points and caveats: Ophthalmopathy was identified by the model a median about 6 months ahead of onset.

Amplification yielded TCR beta CDR3 regions, with RNA transcripts as the source. In the first-round RT-PCR of the TCR CDR3, the HTBI primer set was used. In TCRdb, the multiplex PCR reads were re-called with MiXCR into one record per CDR3 protein. The sample records hundreds of thousands of distinct CDR3 sequences, around 14% being singletons. The sample comprised blood. The chain has TRBV2 and TRBJ1-1; D is ambiguous. This clonotype was obtained from a woman aged 25 to 39 with Graves' hyperthyroidism. The CDR3 DNA reads as TGTGCCAGCAGTGAGCGGGGTTGGAGCACTGAAGCTTTCTTT. This codes for CASSERGWSTEAFF.